These 25 T cell receptor beta chains originate from one sample sequenced in a study of shared clonotypes between healthy human individuals. Some clones are missing from TCRdb's copy, which holds only in-frame ones; the method was immunoSEQ multiplex PCR. Found here are about 2.5 million clones, 85% to 95% of them singletons; the top ten hold around 0.35%. The sample taken for sequencing was naive CD4+ T cells from PBMCs. Subset described: CD45RA+ positively selected. The receptor source for this set is a man aged 18 to 30 in good health. Some clones in this sample may be carry-over from other donors' samples.

The chain has TRBV5-8 and TRBJ2-7, with D maybe TRBD1 (6 bases). V shed 6 bases and J shed 4 bases, with 17 bases lying between them. The CDR3 is 14 residues long. Germline CDR1 is SGHTS and CDR2 is YDEGEE. The CDR3 loop reads CASTVPRGRYEQYF. The CDR3, as DNA: TGTGCCAGCACCGTCCCCAGGGGTAGATACGAGCAGTACTTC. Looking up the rest from reference TRBV5-8 and TRBJ2-7 gives the full variable domain: EAGVTQSPTHLIKTRGQQATLRCSPISGHTSVYWYQQALGLGLQFLLWYDEGEERNRGNFPPRFSGRQFPNYSSELNVNALELEDSALYLCASTVPRGRYEQYFGPGTRLTVT.

The V gene is TRBV5-1, the J gene TRBJ1-2; 9 nucleotides agree with TRBD1. The CDR3 is made up of 15 amino acids. The germline gives CDR1 SGHRS, CDR2 YFSETQ. Trimming cost V 5 bases and J 0 bases; bases outside gene matches: 5. CDR3 residues: CASSGQGPANYGYTF. In nucleotides, the CDR3 is TGCGCCAGCAGTGGACAGGGGCCGGCTAACTATGGCTACACCTTC.

As to this clone: Other DNA sequences from this sample encode an identical CDR3 as well. V and J are TRBV2 and TRBJ2-2, with D maybe TRBD2 (5 bases). CDR3 size: 14 residues. V lost 3 bases and J 5 bases, leaving 10 bases between the germline ends. Germline V lookup: CDR1 SNHLY, CDR2 FYNNEI. In DNA form, the CDR3 reads TGTGCCAGCAGTGACCGCGGGCGGACCGGGGAGCTGTTTTTT. It is translated as CASSDRGRTGELFF.

On this clone: Other DNA sequences in the same sample also yield this CDR3. In nucleotides, the CDR3 is TGTGCCAGCAGCTCCGGACCGACCTACGAGCAGTACTTC. This codes for CASSSGPTYEQYF. The J gene is TRBJ2-7, the V gene TRBV6-5; D uncertain. CDR1 is MNHEY and CDR2 is SVGAGI in the germline V gene. V lost 6 bases and J 2 bases, leaving 11 bases between the germline ends. CDR3 size: 13 residues.

This clone was seen once. The same CDR3 can be traced to other DNA sequences in this sample. V is TRBV28 and J is TRBJ1-2; no clear D. The CDR3 is 12 amino acids. Germline-derived CDR1 and CDR2 are MDHEN and SYDVKM. With 6 bases removed from V and 8 bases from J, the gap between germline ends came to 13 bases. DNA for the CDR3: TGTGCCAGCAGCTTGTCCGTCGGGGGCTACACCTTC. This encodes CASSLSVGGYTF.

The rearrangement joins TRBV6-1 to TRBJ1-1; 9 bases match TRBD1. CDR1 is MNHNS, CDR2 SASEGT, per germline. The CDR3 loop spans 15 amino acids. Trimming cost V 5 bases and J 4 bases; bases outside gene matches: 8. CDR3 nucleotides: TGTGCCAGCAGTCCACAGGGGGCGCTTATCACTGAAGCTTTCTTT. Amino acid sequence: CASSPQGALITEAFF.

J is TRBJ2-2 and V is TRBV5-1; TRBD2 aligns across 13 bases. Per germline, CDR1 SGHRS and CDR2 YFSETQ. CDR3 length equals 17 residues. Trimming took 3 bases from V and 4 from J; bases not matched to a gene: 6. CDR3 sequence (DNA): TGCGCCAGCAGCTCGACGGGACTAGCGGGACCCACCGGGGAGCTGTTTTTT. Translation gives CASSSTGLAGPTGELFF.

The chain couples TRBV4-3 to TRBJ1-1; no reliable D call. This CDR3 region has 13 residues. Per germline, CDR1 LGHNA and CDR2 YSLEER. Trimming removed 0 bases from V and 6 bases from J, with 8 bases in between. CDR3 coding DNA: TGCGCCAGCAGCCAAGAAAACAGAGCTGAAGCTTTCTTT. This codes for CASSQENRAEAFF.

The CDR3 loop reads CASSLSGTLNTEAFF. In DNA form, the CDR3 reads TGTGCCAGCAGCTTAAGCGGGACACTGAACACTGAAGCTTTCTTT. The chain carries TRBV11-2 and TRBJ1-1, with a weak D call TRBD1 (6 bases). Germline loops: CDR1 SGHAT, CDR2 FQNNGV. The germline V and J ends were trimmed by 2 bases and 0 bases, with 10 bases remaining between them. CDR3 length equals 15 residues.

This rearrangement joins TRBV4-1 to TRBJ1-3; TRBD1 matches 8 bases. Germline V lookup: CDR1 MGHRA, CDR2 YSYEKL. V lost 0 bases, J lost 4 bases, and 8 bases stayed unmatched. This CDR3 region has 17 residues. The CDR3 sequence is CASSQEPPQGAGNTIYF. In nucleotides, the CDR3 is TGCGCCAGCAGCCAAGAACCCCCCCAGGGGGCCGGAAACACCATATATTTT.

The V gene is TRBV5-4, the J gene TRBJ2-3; 15 bases agree with TRBD2. CDR3 length equals 17 residues. Germline V gene lookup returns CDR1 SGHNT and CDR2 YYREEE (reference sequence). V lost 3 bases, J lost 2 bases, and 4 bases stayed unmatched. The CDR3 spells CASSSGTSGGYTDTQYF. The CDR3 DNA is TGTGCCAGCAGCTCGGGGACTAGCGGGGGGTACACAGATACGCAGTATTTT.

This chain joins TRBV6-5 and TRBJ1-2, with 10 bases that match TRBD1. Germline V gene lookup returns CDR1 MNHEY and CDR2 SVGAGI. After removal of 6 bases from V and 3 bases from J, the junction contained 4 bases not matched to a gene. There are 14 residues in the CDR3. The CDR3 coding sequence is TGTGCCAGCAGAGGGACAGGGGAGGACTATGGCTACACCTTC. This translates into CASRGTGEDYGYTF.

This rearrangement joins TRBV19 to TRBJ2-6; perhaps TRBD1 as D (5 bases). The germline gives CDR1 LNHDA, CDR2 SQIVND (reference sequence). This CDR3 contains 15 residues. Trimming shortened V by 5 bases and J by 0 bases, and 8 bases separated the two germline ends. The CDR3 loop is CASSPDSSGANVLTF. CDR3 nucleotides: TGTGCCAGTAGTCCAGACAGCTCTGGGGCCAACGTCCTGACTTTC.

The V gene is TRBV11-3, the J gene TRBJ2-2; 9 nucleotides align to TRBD2. The CDR3 has 17 amino acids. Germline V lookup: CDR1 SGHNT, CDR2 YENEEA. The V and J ends lost 1 base and 3 bases, in that order; junction bases with no gene match: 6. The CDR3 loop reads CASSLAYQRGDTGELFF. For the CDR3, the DNA is TGTGCCAGCAGCTTAGCGTACCAGCGGGGGGACACCGGGGAGCTGTTTTTT.

The V gene is TRBV29-1, the J gene TRBJ2-3; unclear D gene. Germline V gene data show CDR1 as SQVTM and CDR2 as ANQGSEA. V lost 3 bases and J 4 bases, leaving 8 bases between the germline ends. This CDR3 region has 12 residues. This CDR3 reads CSVESRADTQYF. In DNA, the CDR3 is TGCAGCGTTGAGAGCCGAGCAGATACGCAGTATTTT.

The rearrangement links TRBV18 to TRBJ2-3, with TRBD2 as a possible D gene (6 bases). This CDR3 spans 13 amino acids. V was cut by 2 bases and J by 5 bases, with 8 bases left in between. CDR1 and CDR2 from the germline V gene are KGHSH and LQKENI. The chain's CDR3 is CASSPGGKDTQYF. DNA of the CDR3: TGTGCCAGCTCACCAGGCGGGAAAGATACGCAGTATTTT.

The chain employs TRBV5-5 and TRBJ2-1; 9 bases map to TRBD2. The germline V gene has CDR1 SGHKS and CDR2 YYEKEE (reference sequence). Germline trimming cut 4 bases from V and 7 bases from J; bases unmatched to any gene: 9. The CDR3 consists of 15 residues. The CDR3 spells CASSPHSGRNNEQFF. CDR3 nucleotides: TGTGCCAGCAGCCCGCATAGCGGGAGAAATAATGAGCAGTTCTTC.

This chain links TRBV5-1 with TRBJ1-2; perhaps TRBD1 as D (6 bases). In germline, CDR1 is SGHRS, CDR2 YFSETQ. Trimming removed 0 bases at V and 2 bases at J, with 11 bases between. The length of the CDR3 is 15 residues. CDR3 residues: CASSLVPGANYGYTF. The DNA of the CDR3 is TGCGCCAGCAGCTTGGTGCCGGGGGCGAACTATGGCTACACCTTC.

The V and J genes are TRBV2 and TRBJ2-5; D uncertain. CDR1 and CDR2 from the germline V gene are SNHLY and FYNNEI. Deletions cut 2 bases from V and 1 base from J, with 5 bases between. This CDR3 region has 13 residues. CDR3 amino acids: CASSEYLQETQYF. The CDR3 DNA reads TGTGCCAGCAGTGAATACCTCCAAGAGACCCAGTACTTC.

On this clone itself: Other DNA sequences in this specimen translate into the identical CDR3. CDR3: CSVAGRTYNEQFF. CDR3 nucleotides: TGCAGCGTTGCCGGCAGGACCTACAATGAGCAGTTCTTC. This sequence joins TRBV29-1 and TRBJ2-1; D not certain. Trimming took 4 bases from V and 2 from J, leaving 9 bases between them. Per the germline V gene, CDR1 is SQVTM and CDR2 is ANQGSEA. This CDR3 has 13 amino acids.

This clone has only one observation. This chain joins TRBV5-1 and TRBJ2-2; D assignment may be TRBD1 or TRBD2 (5 bases each). Germline loops: CDR1 SGHRS, CDR2 YFSETQ. The CDR3 consists of 16 residues. V lost 4 bases and J lost 4, with 17 bases in between. CDR3 protein: CASSQTGVRGTGELFF. CDR3 in DNA: TGCGCCAGCAGCCAGACCGGCGTGAGGGGCACCGGGGAGCTGTTTTTT.

The rearrangement uses TRBV28 and TRBJ2-3; 10 bases line up with TRBD2. J lost 0 bases, V lost 5 bases, and 8 bases had no gene match. CDR3 size: 17 residues. From germline, CDR1 is MDHEN and CDR2 SYDVKM. CDR3 nucleotide sequence: TGTGCCAGCAGTACAAATGGACTAGCGGATAGCACAGATACGCAGTATTTT. Translation: CASSTNGLADSTDTQYF.

V usage is TRBV5-1 and J usage is TRBJ2-7; D not resolved. Germline CDR1 and CDR2: SGHRS and YFSETQ. The CDR3 is made up of 10 amino acids. The ends were cut back, 1 base at V and 4 bases at J, with 0 bases in the middle. In nucleotides, the CDR3 is TGCGCCAGCAGCTTGTACGAGCAGTACTTC. As protein: CASSLYEQYF.

A word on this clone: The same CDR3 is also encoded by other DNA sequences in this sample. This rearrangement joins TRBV7-9 to TRBJ2-3, with TRBD2 identical over 11 bases. CDR3 length: 16 residues. With 5 bases clipped from V and 0 bases from J, the junction kept 4 bases outside the gene matches. Germline V gene lookup returns CDR1 SEHNR and CDR2 FQNEAQ (reference sequence). The CDR3 is CASSPGTSGSTDTQYF. CDR3 coding DNA: TGTGCCAGCAGCCCAGGGACTAGCGGTAGCACAGATACGCAGTATTTT.

The chain is built from TRBV15 and TRBJ1-5; 9 bases map to TRBD1. This CDR3 contains 17 residues. J was trimmed by 4 bases and V by 3 bases; bases with no gene match: 10. Germline CDR1 is LNHNV and CDR2 is YYDKDF (reference sequence). CDR3 nucleotides: TGTGCCACCAGCAGCAAGGGGACAGGGAGAGGGAATCAGCCCCAGCATTTT. It codes for CATSSKGTGRGNQPQHF.